Following are 2 T cell receptor beta chains from one sample sequenced in a study of cytomegalovirus exposure and HLA in healthy donors. A multiplex PCR was run with 60 Vbeta primers and 13 Jbeta primers. Using immunoSEQ multiplex PCR, the repertoire was profiled, and TCRdb retains in-frame clones only, with some absent. The sample includes fewer than 110,000 clones, around 77% of them seen just once. The sample taken for sequencing was PBMCs. The source of these receptors is a male donor in good health and CMV-seronegative.

The genes are TRBV18 and TRBJ1-4, with TRBD1 identical over 7 bases. CDR1 is KGHSH, CDR2 LQKENI, per germline. The CDR3 is 13 residues long. V was clipped by 4 bases and J by 7 bases; unmatched bases: 3. CDR3: CASSQTGSEKLFF. The CDR3 DNA sequence: TGTGCCAGCTCACAGACAGGGAGTGAAAAACTGTTTTTT.

A few counts support this clone. The chain joins TRBV19 to TRBJ1-5, with a weak D call TRBD1 (6 bases). The CDR3 length is 16 residues. Trimming cost V 7 bases and J 4 bases, with 20 bases left between them. Germline CDR1 and CDR2: LNHDA and SQIVND (reference sequence). The CDR3 spells CASKGRGDNVNQPQHF. The CDR3 nucleotides read TGTGCCAGTAAGGGACGTGGGGACAATGTAAATCAGCCCCAGCATTTT.